Listed below are T cell receptor beta chains from one sample, sequenced in a study of identical twins. One entry per CDR3 protein, called by TCRdb with MiXCR from the 5' RACE reads. The sample consists of 500,000 or so distinct CDR3 sequences, approximately 14% of them appearing once. These same records also appear under a second study, on yellow fever vaccine responses in identical twins.

What was sequenced was CD4+ T cells sorted from blood. The receptors were gathered from a woman younger than 35 in good health. The CDR3 runs from the conserved cysteine through the conserved F or W. A D gene is named only where the DNA matches it firmly. For some rows the clone size is stated as once, few or many, or as a class when expanded; others skip it.

size: many; D: TRBD2; V: TRBV28; J: TRBJ2-5; DNA: TGTGCCAGCAGTTCCCTAGCGGGGCGGGAGACCCAGTACTTC; CDR3: CASSSLAGRETQYF
size: NA; D: NA; V: TRBV9; J: TRBJ2-1; DNA: TGTGCCAGTAGACCCGGGTTCGCGGACAATGAGCAGTTCTTC; CDR3: CASRPGFADNEQFF
size: few; D: TRBD1; V: TRBV6-2/TRBV6-3; J: TRBJ2-5; DNA: TGTGCCAGCAGAAGGGACAGGGAGCAAGAGACCCAGTACTTC; CDR3: CASRRDREQETQYF
size: NA; D: TRBD2; V: TRBV24-1; J: TRBJ2-1; DNA: TGTGCCACCAGCCCAGGGACTAGCGGGCGGAATGAGCAGTTCTTC; CDR3: CATSPGTSGRNEQFF
size: NA; D: NA; V: TRBV11-2; J: TRBJ2-7; DNA: TGTGCCAGCAGCCTTCGGGAGATCTCCTACGAGCAGTACTTC; CDR3: CASSLREISYEQYF
size: NA; D: NA; V: TRBV29-1; J: TRBJ2-7; DNA: TGCAGCGTTGGGGGCAACTCCTACGAGCAGTACTTC; CDR3: CSVGGNSYEQYF
size: few; D: NA; V: TRBV20-1; J: TRBJ2-2; DNA: TGCAGTGCTAGAGGGGGAAAAAACACCGGGGAGCTGTTTTTT; CDR3: CSARGGKNTGELFF
size: NA; D: NA; V: TRBV11-1; J: TRBJ2-5; DNA: TGTGCCAGCAGCCCCACGATGGGGCAGAATGGCTGGGGAGGGACCCAGTACTTC; CDR3: CASSPTMGQNGWGGTQYF
size: once; D: TRBD2; V: TRBV7-3; J: TRBJ2-1; DNA: TGTGCCAGCAGCTCGATACTAGCGGGGGGTTACAATGAGCAGTTCTTC; CDR3: CASSSILAGGYNEQFF
size: few; D: NA; V: TRBV6-5; J: TRBJ2-3; DNA: TGTGCCAGCAGTTACATGCCTAGCACAGATACGCAGTATTTT; CDR3: CASSYMPSTDTQYF
size: few; D: NA; V: TRBV9; J: TRBJ1-1; DNA: TGTGCCAGCAGCGTAGCGGTGGGCACTGAAGCTTTCTTT; CDR3: CASSVAVGTEAFF
size: few; D: TRBD2; V: TRBV20-1; J: TRBJ2-3; DNA: TGCAGTGCTAGGCGGGAGGGCACAGATACGCAGTATTTT; CDR3: CSARREGTDTQYF
size: few; D: TRBD1; V: TRBV15; J: TRBJ2-7; DNA: TGTGCCACCAGACCCGACAGGGCCGGGGAGCAGTACTTC; CDR3: CATRPDRAGEQYF
size: NA; D: TRBD1; V: TRBV5-1; J: TRBJ2-7; DNA: TGCGCCAGCAGGCCCTCGGGGACAGACTACGAGCAGTACTTC; CDR3: CASRPSGTDYEQYF
size: NA; D: TRBD2; V: TRBV12-3/TRBV12-4; J: TRBJ2-1; DNA: TGTGCCAGCAGTTTAGAGGCGGGAGGGCCATATGAGCAGTTCTTC; CDR3: CASSLEAGGPYEQFF
size: NA; D: NA; V: TRBV3-1; J: TRBJ2-1; DNA: TGTGCCAGCAGCCAAGATGGGGGTACCTATGAGCAGTTCTTC; CDR3: CASSQDGGTYEQFF
size: few; D: TRBD1; V: TRBV10-3; J: TRBJ2-3; DNA: TGTGCCATCAGTGGGGGACAAGGACAGGGAGGTGCAGATACGCAGTATTTT; CDR3: CAISGGQGQGGADTQYF
size: few; D: TRBD2; V: TRBV14; J: TRBJ2-3; DNA: TGTGCCAGCAGCCAAACACGAGCGGGGAAGGATACGCAGTATTTT; CDR3: CASSQTRAGKDTQYF
size: few; D: TRBD2; V: TRBV20-1; J: TRBJ2-3; DNA: TGCAGTGCTAGAGACCTAGCGGGAGGGCCAGATACGCAGTATTTT; CDR3: CSARDLAGGPDTQYF
size: many; D: TRBD2; V: TRBV29-1; J: TRBJ2-1; DNA: TGCAGCGTTGCGACTAGCGGGGGCAATGAGCAGTTCTTC; CDR3: CSVATSGGNEQFF
size: few; D: TRBD2; V: TRBV20-1; J: TRBJ2-3; DNA: TGCAGTGCTCCAGAGGGGGTAGCGGGGAGGCCCACAGATACGCAGTATTTT; CDR3: CSAPEGVAGRPTDTQYF
size: many; D: TRBD1; V: TRBV12-3/TRBV12-4; J: TRBJ2-5; DNA: TGTGCCAGCACAATCCGGGACAGGGAAGAGACCCAGTACTTC; CDR3: CASTIRDREETQYF
size: NA; D: NA; V: TRBV6-1; J: TRBJ2-1; DNA: TGTGCCAGCAGTGACAGGGGGCAGTTCTTC; CDR3: CASSDRGQFF
size: NA; D: TRBD2; V: TRBV18; J: TRBJ2-5; DNA: TGTGCCAGCTCACCATTGGCCCTAGCGGGGGCCGCGGTTCAGACCCAGTACTTC; CDR3: CASSPLALAGAAVQTQYF
size: many; D: NA; V: TRBV28; J: TRBJ1-1; DNA: TGTGCCAGCAGTCAAGGGGGACGCAACACTGAAGCTTTCTTT; CDR3: CASSQGGRNTEAFF
size: many; D: TRBD2; V: TRBV4-1; J: TRBJ2-2; DNA: TGCGCCAGCAGCCAAGGGAGCGGGGATAAGGGCACCGGGGAGCTGTTTTTT; CDR3: CASSQGSGDKGTGELFF
size: few; D: TRBD2; V: TRBV20-1; J: TRBJ2-5; DNA: TGCAGTGCTAAACTAGCGGGAGGGCCCCAAGAGACCCAGTACTTC; CDR3: CSAKLAGGPQETQYF
size: NA; D: NA; V: TRBV19; J: TRBJ2-3; DNA: TGTGCCAGTGGGGCAGGGGGCACAGATACGCAGTATTTT; CDR3: CASGAGGTDTQYF
size: few; D: NA; V: TRBV5-6; J: TRBJ2-1; DNA: TGTGCCAGCAGCTTTGAGGGCTATACCTACAATGAGCAGTTCTTC; CDR3: CASSFEGYTYNEQFF
size: few; D: TRBD1; V: TRBV9; J: TRBJ1-6; DNA: TGTGCCAGCAGCGTAGAGGGGGACAGGGGCACCCTCCACTTT; CDR3: CASSVEGDRGTLHF
size: NA; D: NA; V: TRBV6-1; J: TRBJ2-5; DNA: TGTGCCAGCAGTGATTTCCGGGGTCAGACCCAGTACTTC; CDR3: CASSDFRGQTQYF
size: NA; D: TRBD1; V: TRBV6-5; J: TRBJ2-6; DNA: TGTGCCAGCAGTTTTTGGACAGGGCCTGGGGCCAACGTCCTGACTTTC; CDR3: CASSFWTGPGANVLTF
size: few; D: NA; V: TRBV28; J: TRBJ2-2; DNA: TGTGCCAGCAGGACTGGGTGGGACACCGGGGAGCTGTTTTTT; CDR3: CASRTGWDTGELFF
size: NA; D: TRBD2; V: TRBV20-1; J: TRBJ2-3; DNA: TGCAGTGCTAGTGTCCTAGCGGGAGGCACAGATACGCAGTATTTT; CDR3: CSASVLAGGTDTQYF
size: few; D: TRBD1; V: TRBV7-2; J: TRBJ2-5; DNA: TGTGCCAGCAGCTCCTCGGGACAGGGGCCGACCCAGTACTTC; CDR3: CASSSSGQGPTQYF
size: NA; D: TRBD2; V: TRBV28; J: TRBJ2-7; DNA: TGTGCCAGCAGTCTAAAGAGACTAGCGGGGGGCGTCTCCTACGAGCAGTACTTC; CDR3: CASSLKRLAGGVSYEQYF
size: NA; D: TRBD1; V: TRBV12-3/TRBV12-4; J: TRBJ2-4; DNA: TGTGCCAGCAGTTCCATCCTCGGACAGGGGAAAAACATTCAGTACTTC; CDR3: CASSSILGQGKNIQYF
size: many; D: NA; V: TRBV2; J: TRBJ2-1; DNA: TGTGCCAGCAGTGAATTCAGGGCCAATGAGCAGTTCTTC; CDR3: CASSEFRANEQFF
size: NA; D: TRBD2; V: TRBV11-2; J: TRBJ2-5; DNA: TGTGCCAGCAGCCCCCGGAGGACTAGCGTGCAGTTGGAGACCCAGTACTTC; CDR3: CASSPRRTSVQLETQYF
size: NA; D: TRBD2; V: TRBV11-2; J: TRBJ2-2; DNA: TGTGCCAGCAGCTCGGGACTAGCGGGAGTGGTGGACACCGGGGAGCTGTTTTTT; CDR3: CASSSGLAGVVDTGELFF
size: NA; D: NA; V: TRBV30; J: TRBJ2-7; DNA: TGTGCCTGGAGTGTCGGTGGGTTCGGGGTCGAGCAGTACTTC; CDR3: CAWSVGGFGVEQYF
size: NA; D: NA; V: TRBV28; J: TRBJ2-3; DNA: TGTGCCAGCAGTTCGAGAGGCCGATTGATGGATACGCAGTATTTT; CDR3: CASSSRGRLMDTQYF
size: few; D: NA; V: TRBV20-1; J: TRBJ2-1; DNA: TGCAGTGCTAGCTTGTGGGGTCAGAAGGGTAGCTCCTACAATGAGCAGTTCTTC; CDR3: CSASLWGQKGSSYNEQFF
size: many; D: NA; V: TRBV4-3; J: TRBJ2-7; DNA: TGCGCCAGCAGCCAAGAACACCGGGGATACGAGCAGTACTTC; CDR3: CASSQEHRGYEQYF
size: NA; D: NA; V: TRBV24-1; J: TRBJ2-7; DNA: TGTGCCACCAGTGACCCAAGCCGGGCAGGAGAGTACGAGCAGTACTTC; CDR3: CATSDPSRAGEYEQYF
size: NA; D: NA; V: TRBV10-3; J: TRBJ2-5; DNA: TGTGCCATCAGCACAGGGATGGAGACCCAGTACTTC; CDR3: CAISTGMETQYF
size: many; D: TRBD1; V: TRBV5-1; J: TRBJ2-6; DNA: TGCGCCAGCAGCTGGACAGGCTCTGGGGCCAACGTCCTGACTTTC; CDR3: CASSWTGSGANVLTF
size: NA; D: NA; V: TRBV12-3/TRBV12-4; J: TRBJ2-3; DNA: TGTGCCAGCAGTTTCCCCGGGGGGCGTCCAGATACGCAGTATTTT; CDR3: CASSFPGGRPDTQYF
size: many; D: TRBD2; V: TRBV20-1; J: TRBJ2-3; DNA: TGCAGTGCTATCAGGCTAGCGGGGGACACAGATACGCAGTATTTT; CDR3: CSAIRLAGDTDTQYF
size: once; D: NA; V: TRBV6-2/TRBV6-3; J: TRBJ2-7; DNA: TGTGCCAGCAGACACCTCACAGGGCCCTACGAGCAGTACTTC; CDR3: CASRHLTGPYEQYF
size: many; D: TRBD1; V: TRBV5-6; J: TRBJ2-7; DNA: TGTGCCAGCAGTCATGGACAGGGCCCTTACGAGCAGTACTTC; CDR3: CASSHGQGPYEQYF
size: NA; D: NA; V: TRBV27; J: TRBJ2-5; DNA: TGTGCCAGCGTCCCGCATCGGGACACCTACCCGGAGACCCAGTACTTC; CDR3: CASVPHRDTYPETQYF
size: many; D: NA; V: TRBV5-1; J: TRBJ2-2; DNA: TGCGCCAGCAGCTTGGTTTCAGGACCCACCGGGGAGCTGTTTTTT; CDR3: CASSLVSGPTGELFF
size: NA; D: NA; V: TRBV7-2; J: TRBJ1-5; DNA: TGTGCCAGCAGCCCCCGGGGCGGTAGCAATCAGCCCCAGCATTTT; CDR3: CASSPRGGSNQPQHF
size: many; D: NA; V: TRBV7-9; J: TRBJ2-3; DNA: TGTGCCAGCAGCTTTTTGGGTCGAGGGCCAGATACGCAGTATTTT; CDR3: CASSFLGRGPDTQYF
size: few; D: TRBD2; V: TRBV20-1; J: TRBJ2-3; DNA: TGCAGTGCTAGAGTGGGGGCGGGGGGGAATACAGATACGCAGTATTTT; CDR3: CSARVGAGGNTDTQYF
size: NA; D: NA; V: TRBV10-3; J: TRBJ2-5; DNA: TGTGCCATCAGTGGGCGACAGACAGAGACCCAGTACTTC; CDR3: CAISGRQTETQYF